The T cell receptor beta chain under discussion was sequenced for a study of blood T cell repertoires in COVID-19. Turning to the study itself: The origin of the acute and convalescent COVID-19 samples was the United States, Italy and Spain. PBMCs, B-cell-depleted T cells, or T cells provided the cDNA or gDNA that made up the material.

The germline V gene encodes CDR1 DFQATT and CDR2 SNEGSKA (reference sequence). The CDR3 extends over 16 amino acids. The V and J ends lost 3 bases and 6 bases, in that order; junction bases with no gene match: 13. Under the authors' procedure: By means of reference gene primer amplification, nucleated cell counts were estimated. Profiled with immunoSEQ multiplex PCR; TCRdb holds only in-frame clones, not every one. The DNA gave D and trimming, while V, J and clone size come from that table. The sample shows 170,000 or so clones, about 86% of them seen only once. This chain connects TRBV20-1 to TRBJ2-3; 9 bases are a match to TRBD2. This sequence originates from a man in his fifties or sixties with active or convalescent COVID-19. The sample was peripheral blood. This chain's CDR3 is CSASGLGLAFRDTQYF. CDR3 coding DNA: TGCAGTGCTAGTGGATTAGGACTAGCGTTTCGTGATACGCAGTATTTT.